Sequencing of this TCR beta chain was carried out in a study of cytomegalovirus exposure and HLA in healthy donors. Primers included in the PCR were 60 Vbeta and 13 Jbeta primers. Here immunoSEQ multiplex PCR was the method, and the copy in TCRdb shows in-frame clones only, minus some. Altogether 90,000 to 120,000 clones are present, roughly 85% being singletons, with the ten largest covering about 5.3%. This sequence originates from a man aged 60 to 75 in good health and CMV-seropositive. Sequenced input: PBMCs.

CDR3 in DNA: TGTGCCAGCAGCCCCCGGACAGGGGAGGCACAAGAGACCCAGTACTTC. Encoded protein: CASSPRTGEAQETQYF. The chain joins TRBV28 to TRBJ2-5, with 9 bases aligning to TRBD1. Germline V lookup: CDR1 MDHEN, CDR2 SYDVKM. The CDR3 extends over 16 amino acids. V lost 6 bases to trimming and J lost 2 bases; unmatched junction nucleotides: 10.